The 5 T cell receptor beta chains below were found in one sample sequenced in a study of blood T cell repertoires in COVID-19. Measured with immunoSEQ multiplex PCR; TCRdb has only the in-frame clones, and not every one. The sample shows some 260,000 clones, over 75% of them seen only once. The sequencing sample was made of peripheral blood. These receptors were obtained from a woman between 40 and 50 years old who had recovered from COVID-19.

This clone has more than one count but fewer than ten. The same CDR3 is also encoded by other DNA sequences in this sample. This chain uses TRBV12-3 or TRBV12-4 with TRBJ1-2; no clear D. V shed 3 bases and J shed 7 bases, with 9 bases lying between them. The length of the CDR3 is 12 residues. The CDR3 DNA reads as TGTGCCAGCAGTTTTCTGGGAGGTGGCTACACCTTC. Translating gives CASSFLGGGYTF.

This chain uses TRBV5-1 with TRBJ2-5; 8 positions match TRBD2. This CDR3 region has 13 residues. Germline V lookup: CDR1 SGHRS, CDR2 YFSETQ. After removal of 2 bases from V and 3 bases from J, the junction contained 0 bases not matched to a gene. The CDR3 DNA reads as TGCGCCAGCAGCTTCGGGGGGGAAGAGACCCAGTACTTC. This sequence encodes CASSFGGEETQYF.

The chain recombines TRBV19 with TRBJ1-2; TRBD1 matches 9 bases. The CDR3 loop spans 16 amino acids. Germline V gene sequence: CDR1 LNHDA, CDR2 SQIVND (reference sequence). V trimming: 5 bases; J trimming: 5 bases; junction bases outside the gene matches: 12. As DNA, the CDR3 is TGTGCCAGTAGTCTCGACCGGGACAGGGCCCCTTATGGCTACACCTTC. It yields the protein CASSLDRDRAPYGYTF.

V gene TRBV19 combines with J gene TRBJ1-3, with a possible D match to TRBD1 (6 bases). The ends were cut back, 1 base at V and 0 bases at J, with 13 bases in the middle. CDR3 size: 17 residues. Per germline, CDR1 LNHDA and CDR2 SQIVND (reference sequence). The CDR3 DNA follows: TGTGCCAGTAGTATAGGGGGGCAGATCTTCTCTGGAAACACCATATATTTT. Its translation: CASSIGGQIFSGNTIYF.

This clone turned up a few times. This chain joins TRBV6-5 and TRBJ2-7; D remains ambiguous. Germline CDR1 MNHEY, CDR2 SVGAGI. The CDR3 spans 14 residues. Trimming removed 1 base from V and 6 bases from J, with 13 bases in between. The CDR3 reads CASSYLAPPSEQYF. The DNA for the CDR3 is TGTGCCAGCAGTTACTTGGCCCCTCCGTCCGAGCAGTACTTC.